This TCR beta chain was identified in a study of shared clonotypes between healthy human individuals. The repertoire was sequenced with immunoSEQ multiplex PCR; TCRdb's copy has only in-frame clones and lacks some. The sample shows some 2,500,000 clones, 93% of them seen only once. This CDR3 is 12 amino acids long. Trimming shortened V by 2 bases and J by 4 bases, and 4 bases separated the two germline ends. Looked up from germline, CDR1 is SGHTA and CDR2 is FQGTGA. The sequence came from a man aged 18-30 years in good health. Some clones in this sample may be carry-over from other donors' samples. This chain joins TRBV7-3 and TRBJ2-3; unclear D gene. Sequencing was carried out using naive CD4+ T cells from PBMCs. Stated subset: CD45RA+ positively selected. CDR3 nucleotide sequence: TGTGCCAGCAGCTTAGTAGCAGATACGCAGTATTTT. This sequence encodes CASSLVADTQYF.